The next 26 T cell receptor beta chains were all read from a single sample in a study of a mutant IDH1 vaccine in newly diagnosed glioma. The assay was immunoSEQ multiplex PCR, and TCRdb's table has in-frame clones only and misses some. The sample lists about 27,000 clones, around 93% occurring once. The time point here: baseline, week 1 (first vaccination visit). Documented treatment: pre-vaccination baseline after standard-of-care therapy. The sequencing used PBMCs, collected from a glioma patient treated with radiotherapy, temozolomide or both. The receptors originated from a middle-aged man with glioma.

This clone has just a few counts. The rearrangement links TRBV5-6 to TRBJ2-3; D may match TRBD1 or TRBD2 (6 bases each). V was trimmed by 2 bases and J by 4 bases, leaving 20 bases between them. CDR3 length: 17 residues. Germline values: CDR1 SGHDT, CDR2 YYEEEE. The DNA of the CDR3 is TGTGCCAGCAGCTTTAGTTTTCTGTCGGGGGCCCCAGATACGCAGTATTTT. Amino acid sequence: CASSFSFLSGAPDTQYF.

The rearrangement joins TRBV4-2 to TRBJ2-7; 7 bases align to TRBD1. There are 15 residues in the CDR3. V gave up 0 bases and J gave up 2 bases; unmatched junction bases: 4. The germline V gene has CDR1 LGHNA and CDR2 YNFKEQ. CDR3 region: CASSQEGTVPYEQYF. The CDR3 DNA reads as TGTGCCAGCAGCCAAGAGGGGACAGTCCCCTACGAGCAGTACTTC.

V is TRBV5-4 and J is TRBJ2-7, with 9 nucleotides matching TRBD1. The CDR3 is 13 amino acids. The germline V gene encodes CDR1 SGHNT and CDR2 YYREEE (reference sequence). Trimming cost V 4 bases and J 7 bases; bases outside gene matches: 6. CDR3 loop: CASSLQGALEQYF. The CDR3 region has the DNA TGTGCCAGCAGCCTACAGGGGGCGCTGGAGCAGTACTTC.

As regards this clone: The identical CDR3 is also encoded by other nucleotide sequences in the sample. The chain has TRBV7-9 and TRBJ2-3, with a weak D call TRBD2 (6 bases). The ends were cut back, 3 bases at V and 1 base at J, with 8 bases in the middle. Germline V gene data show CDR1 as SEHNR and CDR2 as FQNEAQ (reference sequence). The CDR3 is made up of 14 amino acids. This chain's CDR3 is CASSFTGGTDTQYF. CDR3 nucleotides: TGTGCCAGCAGCTTTACGGGGGGCACAGATACGCAGTATTTT.

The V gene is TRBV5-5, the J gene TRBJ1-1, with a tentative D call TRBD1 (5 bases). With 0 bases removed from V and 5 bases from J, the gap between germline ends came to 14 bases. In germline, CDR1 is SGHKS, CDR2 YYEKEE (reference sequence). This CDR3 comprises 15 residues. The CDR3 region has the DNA TGTGCCAGCAGCTTGGATCGGCAGGGAGATACTGAAGCTTTCTTT. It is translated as CASSLDRQGDTEAFF.

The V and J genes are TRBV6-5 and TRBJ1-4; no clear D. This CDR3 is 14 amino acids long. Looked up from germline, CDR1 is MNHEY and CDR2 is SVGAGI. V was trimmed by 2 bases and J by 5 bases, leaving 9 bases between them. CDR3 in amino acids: CASSYGGRNEKLFF. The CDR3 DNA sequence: TGTGCCAGCAGTTACGGCGGCAGAAATGAAAAACTGTTTTTT.

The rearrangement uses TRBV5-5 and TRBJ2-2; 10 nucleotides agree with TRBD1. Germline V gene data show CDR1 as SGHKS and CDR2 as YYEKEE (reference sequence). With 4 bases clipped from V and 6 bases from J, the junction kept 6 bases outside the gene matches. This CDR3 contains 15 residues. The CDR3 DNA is TGTGCCAGCAGCGCGGGGACAGGGGCCCCCGGGGAGCTGTTTTTT. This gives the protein CASSAGTGAPGELFF.

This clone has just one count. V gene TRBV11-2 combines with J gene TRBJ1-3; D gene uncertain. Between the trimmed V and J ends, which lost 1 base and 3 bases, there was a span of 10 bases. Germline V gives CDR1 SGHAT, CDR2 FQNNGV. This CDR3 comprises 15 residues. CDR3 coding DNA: TGTGCCAGCAGCTTAGTTGGCAGTCGTGGAAACACCATATATTTT. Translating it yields CASSLVGSRGNTIYF.

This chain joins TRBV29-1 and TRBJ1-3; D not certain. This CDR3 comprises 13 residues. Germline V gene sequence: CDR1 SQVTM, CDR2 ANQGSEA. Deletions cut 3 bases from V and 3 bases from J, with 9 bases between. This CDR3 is CSVEDGFGNTIYF. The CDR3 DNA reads TGCAGCGTTGAGGACGGCTTTGGAAACACCATATATTTT.

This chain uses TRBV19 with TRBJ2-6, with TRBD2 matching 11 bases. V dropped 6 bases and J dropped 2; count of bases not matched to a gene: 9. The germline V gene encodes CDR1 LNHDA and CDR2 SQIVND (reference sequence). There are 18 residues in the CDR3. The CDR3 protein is CASSPLLAGGPGANVLTF. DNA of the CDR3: TGTGCCAGTAGCCCCCTGCTAGCGGGAGGACCTGGGGCCAACGTCCTGACTTTC.

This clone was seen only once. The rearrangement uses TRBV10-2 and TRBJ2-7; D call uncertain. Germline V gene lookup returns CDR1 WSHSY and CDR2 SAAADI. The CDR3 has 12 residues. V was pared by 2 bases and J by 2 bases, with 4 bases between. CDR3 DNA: TGCGCCAGCAGTGAGCAAGCCTACGAGCAGTACTTC. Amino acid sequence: CASSEQAYEQYF.

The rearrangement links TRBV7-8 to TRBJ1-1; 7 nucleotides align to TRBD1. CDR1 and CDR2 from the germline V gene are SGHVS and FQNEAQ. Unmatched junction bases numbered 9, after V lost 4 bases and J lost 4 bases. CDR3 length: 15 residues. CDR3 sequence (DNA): TGTGCCAGCAGCTCCCGACAGGGATTTGGCACTGAAGCTTTCTTT. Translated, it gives CASSSRQGFGTEAFF.

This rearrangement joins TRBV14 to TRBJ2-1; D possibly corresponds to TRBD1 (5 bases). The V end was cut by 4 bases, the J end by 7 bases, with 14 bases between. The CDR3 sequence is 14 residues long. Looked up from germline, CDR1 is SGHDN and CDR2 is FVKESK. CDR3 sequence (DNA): TGTGCCAGCAGCCCAGATCAGGGAAAGAATGAGCAGTTCTTC. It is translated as CASSPDQGKNEQFF. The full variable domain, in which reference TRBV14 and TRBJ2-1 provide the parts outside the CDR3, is EAGVTQFPSHSVIEKGQTVTLRCDPISGHDNLYWYRRVMGKEIKFLLHFVKESKQDESGMPNNRFLAERTGGTYSTLKVQPAELEDSGVYFCASSPDQGKNEQFFGPGTRLTVL.

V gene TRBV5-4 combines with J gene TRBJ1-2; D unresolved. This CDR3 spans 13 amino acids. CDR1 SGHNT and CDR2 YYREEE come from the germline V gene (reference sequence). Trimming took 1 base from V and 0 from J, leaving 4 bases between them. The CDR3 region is CASSLTANYGYTF. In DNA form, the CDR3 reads TGTGCCAGCAGCTTGACAGCTAACTATGGCTACACCTTC.

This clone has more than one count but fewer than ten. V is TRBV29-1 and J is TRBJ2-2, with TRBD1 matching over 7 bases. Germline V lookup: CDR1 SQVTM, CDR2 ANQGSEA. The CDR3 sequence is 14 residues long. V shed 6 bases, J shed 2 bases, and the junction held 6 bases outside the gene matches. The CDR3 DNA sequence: TGCAGCGTCGCGACAGGGAAAAACACCGGGGAGCTGTTTTTT. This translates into CSVATGKNTGELFF.

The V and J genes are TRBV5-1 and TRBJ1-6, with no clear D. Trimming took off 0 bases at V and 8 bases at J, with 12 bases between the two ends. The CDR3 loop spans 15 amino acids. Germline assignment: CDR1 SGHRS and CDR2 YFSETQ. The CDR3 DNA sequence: TGCGCCAGCAGCTTGGTTCTGGGAGGTGATTCACCCCTCCACTTT. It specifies CASSLVLGGDSPLHF.

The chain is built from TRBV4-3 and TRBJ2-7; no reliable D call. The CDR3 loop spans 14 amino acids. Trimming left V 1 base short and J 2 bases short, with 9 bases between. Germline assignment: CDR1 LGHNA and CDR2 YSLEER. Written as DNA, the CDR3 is TGCGCCAGCAGCCAAGGTTCCGGTACCTACGAGCAGTACTTC. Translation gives CASSQGSGTYEQYF.

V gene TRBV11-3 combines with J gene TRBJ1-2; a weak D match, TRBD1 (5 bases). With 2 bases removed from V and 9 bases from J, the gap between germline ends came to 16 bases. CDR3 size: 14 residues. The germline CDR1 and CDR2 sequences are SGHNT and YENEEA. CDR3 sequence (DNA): TGTGCCAGCAGCTTAAACTCACGGGGGACTAGCTACACCTTC. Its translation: CASSLNSRGTSYTF.

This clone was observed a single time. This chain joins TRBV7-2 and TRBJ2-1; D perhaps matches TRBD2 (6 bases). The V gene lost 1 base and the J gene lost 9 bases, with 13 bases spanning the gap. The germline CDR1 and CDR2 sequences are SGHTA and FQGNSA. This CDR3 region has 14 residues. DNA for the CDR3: TGTGCCAGCAGCTTAGGACTAGGTATCGGTGAGCAGTTCTTC. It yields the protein CASSLGLGIGEQFF.

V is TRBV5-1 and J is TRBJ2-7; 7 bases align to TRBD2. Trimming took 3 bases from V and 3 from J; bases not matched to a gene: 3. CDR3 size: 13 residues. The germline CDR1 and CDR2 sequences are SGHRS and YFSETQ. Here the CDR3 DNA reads TGCGCCAGCAGCTGGGAGGGCCGCTACGAGCAGTACTTC. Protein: CASSWEGRYEQYF.

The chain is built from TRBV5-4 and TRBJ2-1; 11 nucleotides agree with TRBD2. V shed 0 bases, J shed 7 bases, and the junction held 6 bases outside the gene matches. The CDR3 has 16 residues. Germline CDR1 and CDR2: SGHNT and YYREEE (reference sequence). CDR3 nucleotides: TGTGCCAGCAGCTTGGGCACTAGCGGGAGATGGAATGAGCAGTTCTTC. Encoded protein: CASSLGTSGRWNEQFF.

CDR3 sequence reads: CASSPLGPNYGYTF. The CDR3, as DNA: TGTGCCAGCAGCCCATTAGGTCCTAACTATGGCTACACCTTC. This chain uses TRBV27 with TRBJ1-2, with no clear D. V was clipped by 6 bases and J by 0 bases, with 11 bases between them. From germline, CDR1 is MNHEY and CDR2 SMNVEV (reference sequence). This CDR3 contains 14 residues.

CDR3 bases: TGTGCTAGTGGTCCGGGCCCCGATAGGACCGATCAGCCCCAGCATTTT. Protein product: CASGPGPDRTDQPQHF. The chain recombines TRBV12-5 with TRBJ1-5; no definite D call. The V end lost 5 bases, the J end lost 5 bases, and 19 bases lay between the germline ends. Germline lookup yields CDR1 LGHNT and CDR2 FRNRAP. The CDR3 has 16 residues. The whole variable domain, filled in from reference TRBV12-5 and TRBJ1-5, reads DARVTQTPRHKVTEMGQEVTMRCQPILGHNTVFWYRQTMMQGLELLAYFRNRAPLDDSGMPKDRFSAEMPDATLATLKIQPSEPRDSAVYFCASGPGPDRTDQPQHFGDGTRLSIL.

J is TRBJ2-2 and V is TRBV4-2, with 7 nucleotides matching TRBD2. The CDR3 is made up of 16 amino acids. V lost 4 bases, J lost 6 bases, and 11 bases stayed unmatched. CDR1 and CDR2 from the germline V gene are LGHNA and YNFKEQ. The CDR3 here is CASSREASGVAGELFF. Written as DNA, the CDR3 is TGTGCCAGCAGCCGGGAGGCGAGCGGGGTTGCCGGGGAGCTGTTTTTT.

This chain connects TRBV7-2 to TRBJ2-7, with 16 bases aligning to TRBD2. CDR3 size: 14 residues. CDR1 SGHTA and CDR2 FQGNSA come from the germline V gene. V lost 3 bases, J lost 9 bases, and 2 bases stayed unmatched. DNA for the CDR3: TGTGCCAGCAGCTTTGGGACTAGCGGGAGGGGGCAGTACTTC. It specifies CASSFGTSGRGQYF.

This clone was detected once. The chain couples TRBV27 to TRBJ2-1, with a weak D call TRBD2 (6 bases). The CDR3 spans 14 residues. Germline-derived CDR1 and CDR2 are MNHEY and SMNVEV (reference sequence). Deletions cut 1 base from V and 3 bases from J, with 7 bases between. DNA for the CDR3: TGTGCCAGCAGTTTATACGGGGGCTACAATGAGCAGTTCTTC. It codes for CASSLYGGYNEQFF.